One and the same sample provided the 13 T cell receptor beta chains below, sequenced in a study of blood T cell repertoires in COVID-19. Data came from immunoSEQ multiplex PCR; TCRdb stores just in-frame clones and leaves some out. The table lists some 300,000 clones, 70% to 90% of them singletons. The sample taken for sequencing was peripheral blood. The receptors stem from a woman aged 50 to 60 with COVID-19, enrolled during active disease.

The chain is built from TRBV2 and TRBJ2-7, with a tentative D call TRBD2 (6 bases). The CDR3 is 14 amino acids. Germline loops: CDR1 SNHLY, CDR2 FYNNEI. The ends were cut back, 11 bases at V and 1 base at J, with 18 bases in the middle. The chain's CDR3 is CASKRAGLSYEQYF. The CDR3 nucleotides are TGTGCCTCCAAAAGAGCGGGCCTTTCCTACGAGCAGTACTTC.

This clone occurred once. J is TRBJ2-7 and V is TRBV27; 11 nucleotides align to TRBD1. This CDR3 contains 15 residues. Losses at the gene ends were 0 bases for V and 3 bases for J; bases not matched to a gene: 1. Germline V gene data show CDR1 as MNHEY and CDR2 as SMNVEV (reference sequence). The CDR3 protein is CASSLSGTGGYEQYF. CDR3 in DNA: TGTGCCAGCAGTTTATCCGGGACAGGGGGCTACGAGCAGTACTTC.

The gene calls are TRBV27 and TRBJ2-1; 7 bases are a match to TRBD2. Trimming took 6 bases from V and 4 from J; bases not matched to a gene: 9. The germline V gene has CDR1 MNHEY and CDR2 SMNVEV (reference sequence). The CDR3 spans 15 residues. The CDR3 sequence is CASRREPLVYNEQFF. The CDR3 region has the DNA TGTGCCAGCAGGCGGGAGCCATTGGTGTACAATGAGCAGTTCTTC.

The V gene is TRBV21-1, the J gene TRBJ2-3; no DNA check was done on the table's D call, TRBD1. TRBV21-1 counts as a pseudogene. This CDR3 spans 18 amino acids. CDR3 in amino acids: CASSGKDRQGPSTDTQYF. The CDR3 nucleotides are TGTGCCAGCAGCGGAAAGGATCGACAGGGTCCTAGCACAGATACGCAGTATTTT.

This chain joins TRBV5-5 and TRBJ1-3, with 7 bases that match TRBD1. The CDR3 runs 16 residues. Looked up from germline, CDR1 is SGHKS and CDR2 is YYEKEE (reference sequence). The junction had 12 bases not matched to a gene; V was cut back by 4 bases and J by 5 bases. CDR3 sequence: CASSPQGSTGRNTIYF. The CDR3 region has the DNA TGTGCCAGCAGCCCACAGGGGTCTACTGGGAGAAACACCATATATTTT.

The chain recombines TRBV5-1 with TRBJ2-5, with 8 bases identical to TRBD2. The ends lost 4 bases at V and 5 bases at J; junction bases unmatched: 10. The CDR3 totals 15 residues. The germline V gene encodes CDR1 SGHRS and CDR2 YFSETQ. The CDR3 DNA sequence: TGCGCCAGCAGCCCATCACGGACTAGCAGGGAGACCCAGTACTTC. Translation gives CASSPSRTSRETQYF.

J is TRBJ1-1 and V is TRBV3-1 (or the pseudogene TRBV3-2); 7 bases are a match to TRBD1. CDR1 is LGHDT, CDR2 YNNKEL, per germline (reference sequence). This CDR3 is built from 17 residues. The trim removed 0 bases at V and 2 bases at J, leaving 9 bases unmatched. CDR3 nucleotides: TGTGCCAGCAGCCAAGATACCGACCGGGACAGTAACACTGAAGCTTTCTTT. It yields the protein CASSQDTDRDSNTEAFF.

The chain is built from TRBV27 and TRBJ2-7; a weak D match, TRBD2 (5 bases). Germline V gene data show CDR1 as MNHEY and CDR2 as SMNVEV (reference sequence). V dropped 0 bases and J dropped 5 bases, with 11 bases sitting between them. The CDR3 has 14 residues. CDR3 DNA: TGTGCCAGCAGTTTATCATCGGGGATCGACGAGCAGTACTTC. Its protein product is CASSLSSGIDEQYF.

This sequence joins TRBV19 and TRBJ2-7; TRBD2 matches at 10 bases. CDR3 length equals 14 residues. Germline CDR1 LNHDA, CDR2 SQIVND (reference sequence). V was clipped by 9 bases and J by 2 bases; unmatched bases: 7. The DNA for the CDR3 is TGTGCCAGCCAGAGTAGCGGGAGGACCTACGAGCAGTACTTC. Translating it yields CASQSSGRTYEQYF.

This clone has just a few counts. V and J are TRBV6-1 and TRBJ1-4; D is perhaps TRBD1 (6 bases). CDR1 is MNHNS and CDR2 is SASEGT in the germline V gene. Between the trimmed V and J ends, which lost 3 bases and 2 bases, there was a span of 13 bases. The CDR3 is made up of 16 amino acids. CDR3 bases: TGTGCCAGCAGTGAGACAGGATTCGGGACTAATGAAAAACTGTTTTTT. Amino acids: CASSETGFGTNEKLFF.

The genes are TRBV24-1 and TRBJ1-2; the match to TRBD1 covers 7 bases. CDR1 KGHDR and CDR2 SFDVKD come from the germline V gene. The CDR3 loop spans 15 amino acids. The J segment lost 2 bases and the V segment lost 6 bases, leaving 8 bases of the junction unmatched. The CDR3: CATSTGAPGNYGYTF. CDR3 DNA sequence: TGTGCCACCAGTACAGGGGCGCCAGGGAACTATGGCTACACCTTC.

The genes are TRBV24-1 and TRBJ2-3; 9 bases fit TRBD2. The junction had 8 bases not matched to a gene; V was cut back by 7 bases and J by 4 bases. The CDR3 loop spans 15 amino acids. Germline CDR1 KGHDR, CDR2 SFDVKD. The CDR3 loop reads CATSPGGRVSDTQYF. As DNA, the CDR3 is TGTGCCACCAGCCCCGGCGGGAGGGTTTCAGATACGCAGTATTTT.

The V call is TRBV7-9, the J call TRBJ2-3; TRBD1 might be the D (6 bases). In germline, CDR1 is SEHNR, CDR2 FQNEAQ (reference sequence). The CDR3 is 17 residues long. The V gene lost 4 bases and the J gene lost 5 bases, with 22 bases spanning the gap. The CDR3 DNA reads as TGTGCCAGCAGCTCCTCCCGTTGGGACAAACGGGGAGATACGCAGTATTTT. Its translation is CASSSSRWDKRGDTQYF. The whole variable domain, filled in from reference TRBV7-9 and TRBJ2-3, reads DTGVSQNPRHKITKRGQNVTFRCDPISEHNRLYWYRQTLGQGPEFLTYFQNEAQLEKSRLLSDRFSAERPKGSFSTLEIQRTEQGDSAMYLCASSSSRWDKRGDTQYFGPGTRLTVL.